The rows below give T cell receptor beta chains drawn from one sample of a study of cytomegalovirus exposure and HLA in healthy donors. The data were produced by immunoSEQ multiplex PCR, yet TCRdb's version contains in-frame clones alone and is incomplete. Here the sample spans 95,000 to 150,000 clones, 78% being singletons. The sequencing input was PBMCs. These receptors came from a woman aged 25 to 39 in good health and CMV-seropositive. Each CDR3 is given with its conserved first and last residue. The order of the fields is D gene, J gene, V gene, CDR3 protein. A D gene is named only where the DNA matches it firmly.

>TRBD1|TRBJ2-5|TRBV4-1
CASSHLHRGEETQYF
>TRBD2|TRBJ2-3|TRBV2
CASSGRAGGPTDTQYF
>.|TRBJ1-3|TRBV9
CASSVGGRVSGNTIYF
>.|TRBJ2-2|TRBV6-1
CASSEVANTGELFF
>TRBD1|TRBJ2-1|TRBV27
CASSSYTGAGSLNEQFF
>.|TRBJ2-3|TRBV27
CASSTSWGSTDTQYF
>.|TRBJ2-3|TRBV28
CASSLRARGIDTQYF
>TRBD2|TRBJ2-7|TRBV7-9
CASSSFSGGPYEQYF
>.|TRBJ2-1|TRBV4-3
CASSRGLNNEQFF
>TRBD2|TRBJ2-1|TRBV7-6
CASSLVSSGGSSYNEQFF
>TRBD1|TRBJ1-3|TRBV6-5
CASSGRGTGGHTIYF
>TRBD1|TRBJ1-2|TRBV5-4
CASSSLRTGRSNYGYTF
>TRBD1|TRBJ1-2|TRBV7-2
CASSLTPGQHYGYTF
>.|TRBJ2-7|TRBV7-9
CSSSPMGALDEQYF
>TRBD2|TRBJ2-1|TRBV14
CASSQVSGGAYNEQFF
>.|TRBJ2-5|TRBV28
CASSVGLSQETQYF
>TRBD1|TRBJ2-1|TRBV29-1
CSGGQGWGEQFF
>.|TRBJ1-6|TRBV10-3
CAIGYGDNSPLHF
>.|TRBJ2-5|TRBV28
CASSHTGRGRETQYF
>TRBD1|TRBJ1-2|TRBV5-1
CASSPALTGMNYGYTF
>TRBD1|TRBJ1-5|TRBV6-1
CASRGTGENQPQHF
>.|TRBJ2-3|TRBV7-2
CASSFRGADTDTQYF
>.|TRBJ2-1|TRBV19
CASSIRGGDTLGGEQFF
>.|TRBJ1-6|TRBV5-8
CASSSEGLEPLHF
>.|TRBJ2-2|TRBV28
CASRGAGANTGELFF
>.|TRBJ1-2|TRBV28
CASSLGGDNYGYTF
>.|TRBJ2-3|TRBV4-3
CASSQDGLGTDTQYF